This T cell receptor beta chain was captured by sequencing in a study of blood T cells in healthy people across ages. Study-wide results and caveats: Estimates of total diversity, which came from one million sequenced T cells, were considered to be underestimates.

Each individual donor underwent a draw of approximately 10 milliliters of peripheral blood. Isolated per sample were at least 7 million PBMCs. The extraction recovered at least 5 micrograms of total RNA per sample. On this clonotype: Antigen unknown.

This CDR3 is built from 16 residues. V lost 7 bases, J lost 0 bases, and 17 bases lay in between. Primers used in a second PCR of about 7 to 11 cycles were a sample-barcoded 5' primer and a J-beta primer mix. TCRdb analysed the 5' RACE reads with MiXCR anew, one entry per CDR3 protein. The sample records a few hundred thousand distinct CDR3 sequences, about 25% being singletons. V gene TRBV12-3 or TRBV12-4 combines with J gene TRBJ2-3; D could derive from TRBD1 or TRBD2 (6 bases each). Source material: blood. This TCR was recovered from a woman between 65 and 79 years old in good health. This CDR3 reads CASTLRGGLSTDTQYF. CDR3 coding DNA: TGTGCCAGCACCTTGCGTGGGGGGCTTAGCACAGATACGCAGTATTTT.